A selection of T cell receptor beta chains follows, all from one sample in a study of CD8 T cells in ankylosing spondylitis. MiXCR, run by TCRdb on the 5' RACE reads, gives a single entry per CDR3 protein. The sample lists around 440,000 distinct CDR3 sequences, more than 15% occurring once. The material sequenced was blood, either unsorted or a sorted T cell fraction (not recorded which). The source of these receptors is a male donor with ankylosing spondylitis. CDR3s include the opening cysteine and the closing phenylalanine or tryptophan. A D gene is named only where the DNA matches it firmly. Rows may omit the clone size; those that give it use once, few, many or a size class.

>-|TRBJ2-1|TRBV5-1|many
CASSLVEGLYNEQFF
TGCGCCAGCAGCTTGGTGGAGGGGCTATACAATGAGCAGTTCTTC
>-|TRBJ1-6|TRBV13|few
CASSSRPVTANLNSPLHF
TGTGCCAGCAGCTCTCGCCCTGTTACAGCGAACTTAAATTCACCCCTCCACTTT
>TRBD1|TRBJ2-5|TRBV12-3/TRBV12-4|few
CASSEQGVLAETQYF
TGTGCCAGCAGTGAACAGGGGGTCTTGGCAGAGACCCAGTACTTC
>TRBD1|TRBJ2-5|TRBV6-1|-
CAIRDSRLGTQYF
TGTGCCATCCGGGACAGTCGTTTGGGGACCCAGTACTTC
>-|TRBJ2-7|TRBV19|few
CASRIYEQYF
TGTGCCAGTAGGATCTACGAGCAGTACTTC
>-|TRBJ1-1|TRBV3-1|few
CASSPRTSSSFF
TGTGCCAGCAGCCCCCGGACGTCCTCTTCTTTCTTT
>-|TRBJ2-7|TRBV24-1|-
CAIPYEQYF
TGTGCCATCCCCTACGAGCAGTACTTC
>TRBD1|TRBJ2-3|TRBV6-1|-
CATRTGGYTDTQYF
TGTGCCACCCGGACAGGGGGATACACAGATACGCAGTATTTT
>TRBD2|TRBJ2-7|TRBV7-3|-
CASSLLPLAGDVYEQYF
TGTGCCAGCAGCTTACTCCCACTAGCGGGAGATGTCTACGAGCAGTACTTC
>-|TRBJ1-1|TRBV7-9|few
CASSYGAEAFF
TGTGCCAGCAGCTACGGAGCGGAAGCTTTCTTT
>-|TRBJ2-7|TRBV29-1|-
CRWGWRFKVSEQYF
TGCAGGTGGGGATGGCGTTTTAAGGTTTCCGAGCAGTACTTC
>-|TRBJ1-3|TRBV6-2/TRBV6-3|-
CASSYAANTIYF
TGTGCCAGCAGTTACGCGGCGAATACCATATATTTT
>-|TRBJ1-1|TRBV12-3/TRBV12-4|many
CASKQGLENTEAFF
TGTGCCAGCAAACAGGGTTTAGAAAACACTGAAGCTTTCTTT
>-|TRBJ2-7|TRBV29-1|few
CSVGAGALYEQYF
TGCAGCGTTGGGGCAGGGGCCCTTTACGAGCAGTACTTC
>-|TRBJ2-1|TRBV7-9|many
CASSSGGGQPNEQFF
TGTGCCAGCAGCTCCGGAGGGGGACAGCCCAATGAGCAGTTCTTC
>TRBD2|TRBJ2-1|TRBV6-2/TRBV6-3|-
CASSYETSGSRLGGYNEQFF
TGTGCCAGCAGTTACGAAACTAGCGGGAGCAGATTGGGGGGCTACAATGAGCAGTTCTTC
>-|TRBJ2-7|TRBV7-3|-
CASSLGGTGTAIYF
TGTGCCAGCAGCTTAGGGGGGACCGGGACAGCGATATACTTC
>-|TRBJ1-6|TRBV4-1|many
CASSHPDRNSPLHF
TGCGCCAGCAGCCATCCCGACAGGAATTCACCCCTCCACTTT
>-|TRBJ1-1|TRBV20-1|-
CSARLSKGDGAFF
TGCAGTGCTAGACTGTCAAAGGGGGACGGGGCTTTCTTT
>-|TRBJ1-5|TRBV6-2/TRBV6-3|few
CASSYSGQNQPQHF
TGTGCCAGCAGTTATTCGGGCCAAAATCAGCCCCAGCATTTT
>TRBD2|TRBJ2-1|TRBV20-1|many
CSATMGGGVRNEQFF
TGCAGTGCTACTATGGGCGGGGGGGTTAGGAATGAGCAGTTCTTC
>-|TRBJ2-6|TRBV6-1|-
CASNGRASGPNVLTF
TGTGCCAGCAATGGTAGGGCCTCTGGGCCCAACGTCCTGACTTTC
>-|TRBJ1-4|TRBV30|-
CAWSDKRNEKLFF
TGTGCCTGGAGTGACAAGCGGAATGAAAAACTGTTTTTT
>-|TRBJ1-6|TRBV3-1|many
CASSQAGTTNSPLHF
TGTGCCAGCAGCCAAGCCGGGACAACGAATTCACCCCTCCACTTT
>-|TRBJ1-1|TRBV5-1|-
CASSPDGTPPEAFF
TGCGCCAGCAGCCCGGACGGGACCCCCCCCGAAGCTTTCTTT
>-|TRBJ1-2|TRBV4-1|-
CASSQIPGQGLYGYTF
TGCGCCAGCAGCCAGATTCCCGGCCAGGGATTGTATGGCTACACCTTC
>TRBD2|TRBJ2-1|TRBV3-1|few
CASSRVFGTSGNNEQFF
TGTGCCAGCAGCCGAGTCTTTGGGACTAGCGGCAACAATGAGCAGTTCTTC
>TRBD1|TRBJ2-1|TRBV7-2|few
CASSQDRGIYNEQFF
TGTGCCAGCAGTCAAGACAGGGGCATTTACAATGAGCAGTTCTTC
>-|TRBJ2-1|TRBV15|-
CATSRDLVKFF
TGTGCCACCAGCAGAGATCTAGTTAAGTTCTTC
>TRBD1|TRBJ1-6|TRBV18|few
CASSDRVNSPLHF
TGTGCCAGCTCGGACAGGGTTAATTCACCCCTCCACTTT
>TRBD1|TRBJ1-6|TRBV25-1|many
CASSLTGGDSPLHF
TGTGCCAGCAGCCTAACAGGGGGCGATTCACCCCTCCACTTT
>-|TRBJ2-3|TRBV6-1|-
CASTGQTPADTQYF
TGTGCCAGCACCGGCCAGACCCCCGCAGATACGCAGTATTTT
>-|TRBJ2-5|TRBV14|few
CASSRPGKLQETQYF
TGTGCCAGCAGCCGGCCTGGAAAGCTTCAAGAGACCCAGTACTTC
>-|TRBJ2-1|TRBV6-1|few
CASSGVSRGLYNEQFF
TGTGCCAGCAGTGGTGTGAGTAGGGGGTTATACAATGAGCAGTTCTTC
>-|TRBJ2-2|TRBV7-3|-
CASSPRGKGGTGELFF
TGTGCCAGCAGCCCCCGAGGGAAAGGTGGAACCGGGGAGCTGTTTTTT
>-|TRBJ1-3|TRBV4-2|-
CASSQRGVSGNTIYF
TGTGCCAGCAGCCAACGGGGGGTCTCCGGAAACACCATATATTTT
>-|TRBJ2-7|TRBV20-1|few
CSASPWRRSEQYF
TGCAGTGCTTCACCCTGGCGGAGAAGCGAGCAGTACTTC
>TRBD2|TRBJ2-5|TRBV5-1|once
CASSLSEGPGGGTQYF
TGCGCCAGCAGCTTGAGTGAAGGTCCGGGGGGAGGGACCCAGTACTTC
>TRBD2|TRBJ2-7|TRBV20-1|few
CSAKGLAGGPTYEQYF
TGCAGTGCTAAAGGACTAGCGGGGGGCCCCACCTACGAGCAGTACTTC
>TRBD2|TRBJ2-2|TRBV5-1|-
CASSPASGMTGELFF
TGCGCCAGCAGCCCCGCTAGCGGGATGACCGGGGAGCTGTTTTTT
>TRBD2|TRBJ2-1|TRBV11-2|many
CASSRYAGGYNNEQFF
TGTGCCAGCAGTCGGTATGCGGGAGGTTACAACAATGAGCAGTTCTTC
>TRBD1|TRBJ1-2|TRBV20-1|many
CSAYNRGGNYGYTF
TGCAGTGCCTACAACAGGGGCGGAAACTATGGCTACACCTTC
>-|TRBJ2-7|TRBV10-3|-
CAISERGFSYEQYF
TGTGCCATCAGTGAAAGAGGGTTCTCCTACGAGCAGTACTTC
>-|TRBJ1-2|TRBV6-1|-
CASRITTGSYGYTF
TGTGCCAGCAGAATAACGACAGGCTCCTATGGCTACACCTTC
>-|TRBJ1-1|TRBV12-3/TRBV12-4|few
CASSSGTTGLLNTEAFF
TGTGCCAGCAGTTCGGGTACTACAGGGCTGCTAAACACTGAAGCTTTCTTT
>TRBD2|TRBJ2-1|TRBV12-3/TRBV12-4|-
CASTLFTAGGNEQFF
TGTGCCAGCACCTTATTCACAGCGGGAGGGAATGAGCAGTTCTTC
>TRBD2|TRBJ2-1|TRBV12-3/TRBV12-4|many
CASSPISGVEQFF
TGTGCCAGCAGTCCCATTAGCGGGGTTGAGCAGTTCTTC
>TRBD2|TRBJ2-5|TRBV6-1|few
CASSVKTSGVETQYF
TGTGCCAGCAGTGTCAAGACTAGCGGGGTAGAGACCCAGTACTTC
>-|TRBJ2-3|TRBV5-1|-
CASSLDHGDTQYF
TGCGCCAGCAGCTTGGACCACGGAGATACGCAGTATTTT
>TRBD1|TRBJ2-7|TRBV12-3/TRBV12-4|many
CASSLGQGVHEQYF
TGTGCCAGCAGTTTGGGACAGGGGGTCCACGAGCAGTACTTC